This T cell receptor (beta chain) was found in a study of T cells in women clearing cervical HPV infection. Concerning this clone: Its cognate antigen is unknown. Read coverage stops 3 residues before the CDR3 terminus; the germline J gene supplies the remainder.

Sequenced by immunoSEQ multiplex PCR; TCRdb stores in-frame clones only, minus some. There are about 48,000 clones in the sample, with around 1.5% held by the top ten. Study findings and constraints: Timing of associations relative to infection is unclear; T-cell subsets were not isolated.

V lost 7 bases, J lost 5 bases, and 14 bases lay in between. Germline V CDR1 and CDR2: SQVTM, ANQGSEA. There are 12 residues in the CDR3. The source is a woman between 18 and 75 years old with a cervical HPV16 infection that either progressed to CIN3+ or cleared (not recorded which). Specimen: blood buffy coat. The chain employs TRBV29-1 and TRBJ2-5; possible D gene TRBD2, 6 bases. The chain's CDR3 is CSDKASGETQYF. The covered CDR3 bases are TGCAGCGACAAGGCAAGCGGGGAGACC.